Listed below are T cell receptor beta chains from one sample, sequenced in a study of immune evolution from preneoplasia to lung adenocarcinoma. The data were produced by immunoSEQ multiplex PCR, yet TCRdb's version contains in-frame clones alone and is incomplete. The repertoire consists of approximately 26,000 clones, with about 74% occurring once and the leading ten covering about 6%. Sequenced input: FFPE invasive lung adenocarcinoma tissue. The receptors shown here come from a person in their sixties with invasive lung adenocarcinoma. Some clones in this sample may be carry-over from other donors' samples. The CDR3 runs from the conserved cysteine through the conserved F or W. Fields, in order: D gene, clone size, J gene, V gene, CDR3 DNA, CDR3 protein. A D gene is named only where the DNA matches it firmly. Only some rows state a clone size, as once, few, many or a class for expanded clones.

d_call: .
clone_size: .
j_call: TRBJ2-7
v_call: TRBV2
cdr3_nt: TGTGCCAGCAGGACAAGTTTGGCGGACTCCTACGAGCAGTACTTC
cdr3_aa: CASRTSLADSYEQYF

d_call: .
clone_size: .
j_call: TRBJ2-3
v_call: TRBV9
cdr3_nt: TGTGCCAGCAGCGGCGCCCAGCCCACAGATACGCAGTATTTT
cdr3_aa: CASSGAQPTDTQYF

d_call: TRBD1
clone_size: .
j_call: TRBJ2-2
v_call: TRBV7-6
cdr3_nt: TGTGCCAGCATGGCCGGGACAGGGAACACCGGGGAGCTGTTTTTT
cdr3_aa: CASMAGTGNTGELFF

d_call: .
clone_size: .
j_call: TRBJ2-3
v_call: TRBV1
cdr3_nt: TGCACCAGCACCCATAGCCAGTCCCGTTTTACTAGCGGGCGTGGAGATACGCAGTATTTT
cdr3_aa: CTSTHSQSRFTSGRGDTQYF

d_call: TRBD2
clone_size: .
j_call: TRBJ2-1
v_call: TRBV2
cdr3_nt: TGTGCCAGCAGTGCTTTAACTAGCGGGGTCTACAATGAGCAGTTCTTC
cdr3_aa: CASSALTSGVYNEQFF

d_call: TRBD2
clone_size: few
j_call: TRBJ2-5
v_call: TRBV19
cdr3_nt: TGTGCCAGTAGTCCCAGACTAGCGGGAGAGACCCAGTACTTC
cdr3_aa: CASSPRLAGETQYF

d_call: TRBD1
clone_size: .
j_call: TRBJ2-3
v_call: TRBV2
cdr3_nt: TGTGCCAGCAGTGTCGGCCAGGGGGCAACAGATACGCAGTATTTT
cdr3_aa: CASSVGQGATDTQYF

d_call: .
clone_size: .
j_call: TRBJ2-7
v_call: TRBV29-1
cdr3_nt: TGCAGCGTAGCAGGGTCCTTTTACGAGCAGTACTTC
cdr3_aa: CSVAGSFYEQYF

d_call: TRBD1
clone_size: .
j_call: TRBJ2-2
v_call: TRBV7-9
cdr3_nt: TGTGCCAGCAGACCGGGACAGGCGGGCACCGGGGAGCTGTTTTTT
cdr3_aa: CASRPGQAGTGELFF

d_call: .
clone_size: .
j_call: TRBJ1-2
v_call: TRBV7-9
cdr3_nt: TGTGCCAGCAGCTTAGAGGACAGTGCTGGCTACACCTTC
cdr3_aa: CASSLEDSAGYTF

d_call: .
clone_size: .
j_call: TRBJ2-6
v_call: TRBV5-1
cdr3_nt: TGCGCCAGCAGCTTTAGTGGCTCTGGGGCCAACGTCCTGACTTTC
cdr3_aa: CASSFSGSGANVLTF

d_call: .
clone_size: once
j_call: TRBJ2-2
v_call: TRBV7-9
cdr3_nt: TGTGCCAACCCACCCAATGGGGGTTCGAACACCGGGGAGCTGTTTTTT
cdr3_aa: CANPPNGGSNTGELFF

d_call: .
clone_size: .
j_call: TRBJ1-2
v_call: TRBV2
cdr3_nt: TGTGCCAGCAGTGAAGGAAGGGGAACGGGCTACACCTTC
cdr3_aa: CASSEGRGTGYTF

d_call: TRBD1
clone_size: .
j_call: TRBJ1-4
v_call: TRBV4-1
cdr3_nt: TGCGCCAGCAGCCAGACAGGGGGCCACGGTGAAAAACTGTTTTTT
cdr3_aa: CASSQTGGHGEKLFF

d_call: .
clone_size: .
j_call: TRBJ2-6
v_call: TRBV7-9
cdr3_nt: TGTGCCAGCAGCCCCCAGGGGTTTGGGGCCAACGTCCTGACTTTC
cdr3_aa: CASSPQGFGANVLTF